A single sample gave rise to the 26 T cell receptor beta chains below, sequenced in a study of T cells after yellow fever vaccination. TCRdb re-called the 5' RACE reads through MiXCR, storing one row per CDR3 protein. Here the sample spans around 320,000 distinct CDR3 sequences, approximately 4.3% being singletons. The sequences come from PBMCs, collected 15 days after the yellow fever booster vaccination. The receptors stem from a young man who received the YFV17D yellow fever vaccine.

This clonotype was picked up many times. The rearrangement links TRBV10-3 to TRBJ2-1; D remains unclear. V lost 2 bases and J lost 5, with 7 bases in between. The CDR3 sequence is 13 residues long. Germline values: CDR1 ENHRY, CDR2 SYGVKD. The CDR3 is CAISEGLNNEQFF. Written as DNA, the CDR3 is TGTGCCATCAGTGAGGGTCTAAACAATGAGCAGTTCTTC.

This clonotype was seen ten or more times. This chain links TRBV6-5 with TRBJ2-1; unclear D gene. V was clipped by 2 bases and J by 0 bases, with 8 bases between them. Germline loops: CDR1 MNHEY, CDR2 SVGAGI. The CDR3 is 15 residues long. The CDR3 bases are TGTGCCAGCAGTTACGGGATAAACTCCTACAATGAGCAGTTCTTC. It encodes CASSYGINSYNEQFF.

The V and J genes are TRBV3-1 and TRBJ1-2, with D unclear. V lost 3 bases and J 0 bases, leaving 5 bases between the germline ends. Looked up from germline, CDR1 is LGHDT and CDR2 is YNNKEL (reference sequence). CDR3 size: 13 residues. CDR3 DNA sequence: TGTGCCAGCAGCCAGACAACTAACTATGGCTACACCTTC. It yields the protein CASSQTTNYGYTF.

There are a few counts of this clonotype. The rearrangement uses TRBV20-1 and TRBJ2-3; 10 nucleotides match TRBD2. The CDR3 runs to 13 residues. With V trimmed by 6 bases and J by 6 bases, 6 bases remained unmatched. Germline CDR1 is DFQATT and CDR2 is SNEGSKA (reference sequence). CDR3 in DNA: TGCAGTGCAAAGCGGGGGGGCGGGGATACGCAGTATTTT. Protein sequence: CSAKRGGGDTQYF.

In this sample, this clonotype turned up many times. A read error may account for a junction end that differs from germline. The chain recombines TRBV7-7 with TRBJ2-1; 7 nucleotides align to TRBD1. Germline values: CDR1 SSHAT, CDR2 FNYEAQ (reference sequence). This CDR3 has 14 residues. Written as DNA, the CDR3 is TGTGCTAGCAGCCGAGGGGACAGCCTAAATGAGCAGTTCTTC. It specifies CASSRGDSLNEQFF. The complete variable domain, with remaining parts taken from reference TRBV7-7 and TRBJ2-1, reads GAGVSQSPRYKVTKRGQDVTLRCDPISSHATLYWYQQALGQGPEFLTYFNYEAQPDKSGLPSDRFSAERPEGSISTLTIQRTEQRDSAMYRCASSRGDSLNEQFFGPGTRLTVL.

This clonotype was detected many times. The rearrangement uses TRBV5-1 and TRBJ2-7; TRBD1 is a possible D gene (5 bases). This CDR3 contains 14 residues. Between the trimmed V and J ends, which lost 0 bases and 4 bases, there was a span of 11 bases. CDR1 and CDR2 from the germline V gene are SGHRS and YFSETQ. The CDR3 nucleotides are TGCGCCAGCAGCTTGGAATTGGGGCGTTACGAGCAGTACTTC. Residues: CASSLELGRYEQYF.

This clonotype was recorded a few times. The V call is TRBV5-1, the J call TRBJ2-7; D not resolved. Germline assignment: CDR1 SGHRS and CDR2 YFSETQ. V lost 1 base and J lost 3, with 11 bases in between. The CDR3 totals 14 residues. CDR3 DNA: TGCGCCAGCAGCTTGAAAAACAGAGACTACGAGCAGTACTTC. Its protein is CASSLKNRDYEQYF.

This clonotype was counted many times. The chain has TRBV10-3 and TRBJ2-3; TRBD2 matches 9 bases. The CDR3 has 15 amino acids. Germline V gene sequence: CDR1 ENHRY, CDR2 SYGVKD. The V and J ends lost 4 bases and 4 bases, in that order; junction bases with no gene match: 6. The CDR3, as DNA: TGTGCCATCAGTGGTACTAGCGGGTCTCCAGATACGCAGTATTTT. Its protein product is CAISGTSGSPDTQYF.

This clonotype was seen at least ten times. The chain has TRBV7-9 and TRBJ2-2; no definite D call. CDR3 length equals 11 residues. Trimming removed 8 bases from V and 3 bases from J, with 4 bases in between. CDR1 and CDR2 (germline): SEHNR, FQNEAQ (reference sequence). The CDR3 DNA reads as TGTGCCAGCCGGGACACCGGGGAGCTGTTTTTT. Its translation is CASRDTGELFF. Drawing the rest from reference TRBV7-9 and TRBJ2-2, the complete variable domain is DTGVSQNPRHKITKRGQNVTFRCDPISEHNRLYWYRQTLGQGPEFLTYFQNEAQLEKSRLLSDRFSAERPKGSFSTLEIQRTEQGDSAMYLCASRDTGELFFGEGSRLTVL.

J is TRBJ2-3 and V is TRBV7-3, with D possibly matching TRBD2 (6 bases). The V end was cut by 1 base, the J end by 5 bases, with 19 bases between. The CDR3 has 17 amino acids. From germline, CDR1 is SGHTA and CDR2 FQGTGA. CDR3 residues: CASSLRAPTSVVDTQYF. The DNA of the CDR3 is TGTGCCAGCAGCTTAAGAGCCCCGACTAGTGTGGTAGATACGCAGTATTTT.

The V call is TRBV7-9, the J call TRBJ1-2; no definite D call. V lost 7 bases to trimming and J lost 9 bases, with 15 bases between them. Germline V lookup: CDR1 SEHNR, CDR2 FQNEAQ (reference sequence). This CDR3 is 12 amino acids long. CDR3 DNA: TGTGCCAGCACCCAGCCGGCTATGAGCTACACCTTC. Translated: CASTQPAMSYTF. Full variable domain (remainder filled in from reference TRBV7-9 and TRBJ1-2): DTGVSQNPRHKITKRGQNVTFRCDPISEHNRLYWYRQTLGQGPEFLTYFQNEAQLEKSRLLSDRFSAERPKGSFSTLEIQRTEQGDSAMYLCASTQPAMSYTFGSGTRLTVV.

This clonotype has a handful of counts. The chain joins TRBV20-1 to TRBJ2-5; 9 bases align to TRBD2. The CDR3 sequence is 15 residues long. V lost 6 bases, J lost 1 base, and 9 bases stayed unmatched. In germline, CDR1 is DFQATT, CDR2 SNEGSKA (reference sequence). DNA for the CDR3: TGCAGTGCCAACGTGACTAGCGGATTCCAAGAGACCCAGTACTTC. Its translation is CSANVTSGFQETQYF.

This clonotype has ten or more counts. The V gene is TRBV11-2, the J gene TRBJ2-1, with D tentatively TRBD2 (6 bases). The CDR3 spans 17 residues. V was clipped by 6 bases and J by 0 bases, with 18 bases between them. The V gene's germline CDR1 is SGHAT and CDR2 FQNNGV. The CDR3 sequence is CASRNPGLPSSYNEQFF. As DNA, the CDR3 is TGTGCCAGCAGAAATCCGGGACTGCCCTCCTCCTACAATGAGCAGTTCTTC.

The rearrangement joins TRBV5-5 to TRBJ1-2; TRBD1 matches 8 bases. The CDR3 covers 15 residues. CDR1 and CDR2 from the germline V gene are SGHKS and YYEKEE (reference sequence). The trim removed 0 bases at V and 4 bases at J, leaving 5 bases unmatched. The DNA of the CDR3 is TGTGCCAGCAGCTTGGATCCAGGGGGCGTCTATGGCTACACCTTC. It translates to CASSLDPGGVYGYTF.

V gene TRBV4-3 combines with J gene TRBJ2-1, with D perhaps TRBD1 (6 bases). V was clipped by 2 bases and J by 0 bases, with 26 bases between them. Germline V gene lookup returns CDR1 LGHNA and CDR2 YSLEER. The CDR3 is 21 amino acids. The CDR3 region has the DNA TGCGCCAGCAGCCAAACCACTTCCGGGACACGCGTCCCGAGCTCCTACAATGAGCAGTTCTTC. It codes for CASSQTTSGTRVPSSYNEQFF.

There are many counts of this clonotype. This chain joins TRBV7-9 and TRBJ1-2; D ambiguous. V shed 3 bases and J shed 8 bases, with 10 bases lying between them. From germline, CDR1 is SEHNR and CDR2 FQNEAQ (reference sequence). This CDR3 spans 12 amino acids. The CDR3 nucleotides read TGTGCCAGCAGCTTGTCCGACCGGGGCTACACCTTC. Amino acid sequence: CASSLSDRGYTF.

V gene TRBV7-3 combines with J gene TRBJ1-1, with a tentative D call TRBD1 (5 bases). CDR1 SGHTA and CDR2 FQGTGA come from the germline V gene. V was trimmed by 5 bases and J by 3 bases, leaving 25 bases between them. The CDR3 is 18 amino acids. Here the CDR3 DNA reads TGTGCCAGCAGCCCATTCCCCTTGGGGCGGGTTGTGGACACTGAAGCTTTCTTT. Its protein product is CASSPFPLGRVVDTEAFF.

This clonotype has a count of ten or more. The V call is TRBV11-2, the J call TRBJ2-7, with 9 bases identical to TRBD2. This CDR3 is 14 amino acids long. Trimming cost V 5 bases and J 3 bases; bases outside gene matches: 5. The germline CDR1 and CDR2 sequences are SGHAT and FQNNGV. The CDR3 coding sequence is TGTGCCAGCAGCACAAGCGGGGGGTACTACGAGCAGTACTTC. This sequence encodes CASSTSGGYYEQYF.

This clonotype was picked up a small number of times. V gene TRBV6-2 or TRBV6-3 combines with J gene TRBJ2-1; 10 bases are a match to TRBD2. Germline V gene sequence: CDR1 MNHEY, CDR2 SVGEGT. Losses at the gene ends were 8 bases for V and 8 bases for J; bases not matched to a gene: 12. This CDR3 contains 15 residues. In DNA, the CDR3 is TGTGCCAGCGTTTGGCCCAGCGGGGGGGCGGATGAGCAGTTCTTC. As protein: CASVWPSGGADEQFF.

This clonotype was detected many times. The chain couples TRBV11-2 to TRBJ1-3, with D uncertain. This CDR3 is built from 12 residues. Between the trimmed V and J ends, which lost 5 bases and 6 bases, there was a span of 8 bases. CDR1 is SGHAT, CDR2 FQNNGV, per germline. The CDR3 nucleotides read TGTGCCAGCAGCCCTCGAGAAAACACCATATATTTT. Protein product: CASSPRENTIYF.

There are many counts of this clonotype. The chain recombines TRBV7-2 with TRBJ2-5, with 15 bases identical to TRBD2. Germline CDR1 and CDR2: SGHTA and FQGNSA. J gave up 5 bases and V 6 bases, and 4 bases lay outside the gene matches. The CDR3 has 15 amino acids. This chain's CDR3 is CASRRTSGGAETQYF. The CDR3 region has the DNA TGTGCCAGCAGACGGACTAGCGGGGGGGCCGAGACCCAGTACTTC.

This rearrangement joins TRBV28 to TRBJ2-1, with TRBD1 identical over 8 bases. Trimming cost V 9 bases and J 5 bases; bases outside gene matches: 27. The CDR3 totals 20 residues. The germline V gene encodes CDR1 MDHEN and CDR2 SYDVKM. The CDR3, as DNA: TGTGCCAGATCAATGATGAAGGACAGGGAACGATACCAGGGGAACAATGAGCAGTTCTTC. Residues: CARSMMKDRERYQGNNEQFF.

This clonotype was counted between two and nine times. The chain is built from TRBV3-1 and TRBJ1-1; 7 bases are a match to TRBD1. The CDR3 is 13 amino acids. Germline assignment: CDR1 LGHDT and CDR2 YNNKEL (reference sequence). The ends lost 1 base at V and 11 bases at J; junction bases unmatched: 7. The CDR3, as DNA: TGTGCCAGCAGCCAAGGGGAGACAGGGAAGGCTTTCTTT. Translated, it gives CASSQGETGKAFF.

The chain combines TRBV12-3 or TRBV12-4 with TRBJ2-7; D tentatively reads TRBD1 or TRBD2 (5 bases each). Between the trimmed V and J ends, which lost 2 bases and 2 bases, there was a span of 13 bases. This CDR3 contains 15 residues. CDR3 protein: CASSLPGTATYEQYF. The CDR3 coding sequence is TGTGCCAGCAGTTTACCCGGGACGGCCACCTACGAGCAGTACTTC.

The chain combines TRBV7-9 with TRBJ1-1; 7 bases are shared with TRBD1. Germline loops: CDR1 SEHNR, CDR2 FQNEAQ (reference sequence). J was trimmed by 3 bases and V by 3 bases; bases with no gene match: 4. The CDR3 has 14 residues. The CDR3, as DNA: TGTGCCAGCAGCTTTAGACAGGGTTACACTGAAGCTTTCTTT. It encodes CASSFRQGYTEAFF.

This clonotype was recorded at least ten times. J is TRBJ2-3 and V is TRBV20-1, with D uncertain. Trimming took 1 base from V and 2 from J, leaving 10 bases between them. The CDR3 length is 14 residues. Germline V lookup: CDR1 DFQATT, CDR2 SNEGSKA (reference sequence). The CDR3 bases are TGCAGTGCTAGAGGTGTAAGGGCCACAGATACGCAGTATTTT. Translation: CSARGVRATDTQYF.